These 25 T cell receptor beta chains share one sample of origin, sequenced in a study of T-cell memory formation after mild COVID-19. TCRdb re-analysed the 5' RACE reads in MiXCR, keeping a single row per CDR3 protein. The data contain 250,000 to 350,000 distinct CDR3 sequences, approximately 16% of them seen just once; the ten biggest clones take up roughly a fifth. Sequenced: PBMCs or a T cell subset sorted from them (not recorded which). The origin of the receptors is a man between 18 and 29 years old who had mild COVID-19 (a few samples of this study predate the infection). Cell type and time point are not known.

In this sample, this clonotype turned up a few times. This chain connects TRBV29-1 to TRBJ2-5, with D perhaps assigned TRBD1 or TRBD2 (5 bases each). Trimming removed 4 bases from V and 4 bases from J, with 10 bases in between. This CDR3 has 12 residues. Germline values: CDR1 SQVTM, CDR2 ANQGSEA. The CDR3 loop is CSVVEGRETQYF. The CDR3, as DNA: TGCAGCGTTGTTGAGGGGAGAGAGACCCAGTACTTC.

The table lists this clonotype with a few counts. The chain carries TRBV6-5 and TRBJ1-6; tentative D call: TRBD1 (5 bases). The V and J ends lost 0 bases and 7 bases respectively, with 7 bases between them. CDR1 MNHEY and CDR2 SVGAGI come from the germline V gene. The CDR3 has 14 residues. As DNA, the CDR3 is TGTGCCAGCAGTTACTCGAGACAGAATTCACCCCTCCACTTT. As protein: CASSYSRQNSPLHF.

In DNA, the CDR3 is TGTGCCAGCAGTTTACCGCGCCTGCAGGGGGCCTATGGCTACACCTTC. Its protein is CASSLPRLQGAYGYTF. V and J are TRBV12-3 or TRBV12-4 and TRBJ1-2, with 8 bases aligning to TRBD1. V was clipped by 2 bases and J by 4 bases; unmatched bases: 9. The CDR3 length is 16 residues.

This rearrangement joins TRBV20-1 to TRBJ1-6, with D uncertain. Trimming took off 0 bases at V and 7 bases at J, with 16 bases between the two ends. Germline V gene data show CDR1 as DFQATT and CDR2 as SNEGSKA (reference sequence). The CDR3 runs to 16 residues. The CDR3 reads CSARDHGRMGNSPLHF. The CDR3 DNA sequence: TGCAGTGCTAGAGATCACGGGCGGATGGGGAATTCACCCCTCCACTTT.

The sample holds a few counts of this clonotype. V usage is TRBV7-9 and J usage is TRBJ2-5; D is undetermined. V shed 4 bases and J shed 0 bases, with 9 bases lying between them. The CDR3 sequence is 14 residues long. The V gene's germline CDR1 is SEHNR and CDR2 FQNEAQ (reference sequence). CDR3 coding DNA: TGTGCCAGCAGCTCACCCCTGGACCAAGAGACCCAGTACTTC. It translates to CASSSPLDQETQYF.

This CDR3 reads CASSEPAVGETQYF. The CDR3 DNA reads TGCGCCAGCAGTGAACCAGCGGTGGGTGAGACCCAGTACTTC. The chain has TRBV10-2 and TRBJ2-5; possible D gene TRBD2, 5 bases. Trimming removed 3 bases at V and 5 bases at J, with 13 bases between. Germline CDR1 and CDR2: WSHSY and SAAADI. The CDR3 is made up of 14 amino acids.

The rearrangement joins TRBV4-3 to TRBJ2-7; no clear D gene. The CDR3 contains 15 residues. Trimming took off 1 base at V and 6 bases at J, with 16 bases between the two ends. Germline V gene data show CDR1 as LGHNA and CDR2 as YSLEER. The CDR3 loop is CASSQVPGISAEQYV. The CDR3, as DNA: TGCGCCAGCAGCCAAGTCCCGGGCATCTCGGCCGAGCAGTACGTC.

The chain carries TRBV2 and TRBJ1-1; D is ambiguous. The CDR3 sequence is 13 residues long. CDR1 is SNHLY, CDR2 FYNNEI, per germline. Deletions cut 3 bases from V and 11 bases from J, with 16 bases between. For the CDR3, the DNA is TGTGCCAGCAGTGACGGTCCGACCTTGGGGGCTTTCTTT. It specifies CASSDGPTLGAFF.

The chain employs TRBV3-1 and TRBJ2-7; D is possibly TRBD1 (6 bases). V gave up 8 bases and J gave up 0 bases, with 14 bases separating them. The CDR3 covers 14 residues. CDR1 and CDR2 (germline): LGHDT, YNNKEL (reference sequence). As DNA, the CDR3 is TGTGCCAGCCGTCGACAGGACAGCTCCTACGAGCAGTACTTC. As protein: CASRRQDSSYEQYF.

This chain links TRBV2 with TRBJ1-5; maybe TRBD1 (5 bases). CDR3 size: 14 residues. CDR1 is SNHLY, CDR2 FYNNEI, per germline. V shed 7 bases and J shed 3 bases, with 13 bases lying between them. CDR3 sequence: CASTLGANNQPQHF. Written as DNA, the CDR3 is TGTGCCAGCACGTTAGGGGCGAACAATCAGCCCCAGCATTTT.

This clonotype was found many times. The chain joins TRBV29-1 to TRBJ2-7; tentatively, D is TRBD1 (5 bases). Germline-derived CDR1 and CDR2 are SQVTM and ANQGSEA. The CDR3 runs 14 residues. Trimming took off 8 bases at V and 2 bases at J, with 19 bases between the two ends. The CDR3 spells CSPEWGPQTYEQYV. The CDR3 nucleotides read TGCAGCCCAGAATGGGGCCCTCAGACCTACGAGCAGTACGTC.

The rearrangement joins TRBV27 to TRBJ2-3; D not resolved. This CDR3 has 15 amino acids. V lost 4 bases to trimming and J lost 1 base, with 12 bases between them. Per the germline V gene, CDR1 is MNHEY and CDR2 is SMNVEV (reference sequence). CDR3 residues: CASSSTRTGTDTQYF. CDR3 coding DNA: TGTGCCAGCAGTTCCACGCGGACGGGCACAGATACGCAGTATTTT.

The chain carries TRBV18 and TRBJ2-7; no firm D call. The V end was cut by 3 bases, the J end by 5 bases, with 23 bases between. Germline V gene sequence: CDR1 KGHSH, CDR2 LQKENI. The CDR3 consists of 17 residues. DNA of the CDR3: TGTGCCAGCTCACCGAACAGATGGACGGACCTCCTCCACGAGCAGTACTTC. It specifies CASSPNRWTDLLHEQYF. The variable domain in full, with the rest retrieved from reference TRBV18 and TRBJ2-7, is NAGVMQNPRHLVRRRGQEARLRCSPMKGHSHVYWYRQLPEEGLKFMVYLQKENIIDESGMPKERFSAEFPKEGPSILRIQQVVRGDSAAYFCASSPNRWTDLLHEQYFGPGTRLTVT.

The chain carries TRBV18 and TRBJ1-1; D gene unclear. The V end lost 2 bases, the J end lost 0 bases, and 10 bases lay between the germline ends. This CDR3 region has 15 residues. Germline CDR1 and CDR2: KGHSH and LQKENI. The CDR3 DNA sequence: TGTGCCAGCTCACCAAACGCCGAGATGAACACTGAAGCTTTCTTT. This encodes CASSPNAEMNTEAFF.

The chain has TRBV7-2 and TRBJ2-1; 7 positions match TRBD2. The length of the CDR3 is 15 residues. Germline V CDR1 and CDR2: SGHTA, FQGNSA. V gave up 2 bases and J gave up 2 bases; unmatched junction bases: 3. In DNA, the CDR3 is TGTGCCAGCAGCTTATTAGGGACTACCTACAATGAGCAGTTCTTC. Its translation is CASSLLGTTYNEQFF.

The J gene is TRBJ2-1, the V gene TRBV6-5; D is uncertain. Germline V gene lookup returns CDR1 MNHEY and CDR2 SVGAGI. The V gene lost 0 bases and the J gene lost 0 bases, with 6 bases spanning the gap. This CDR3 is 15 amino acids long. The DNA of the CDR3 is TGTGCCAGCAGTTACTCCATTGGCTCCTACAATGAGCAGTTCTTC. This codes for CASSYSIGSYNEQFF.

This clonotype showed up many times. The chain combines TRBV12-3 or TRBV12-4 with TRBJ2-5; the match to TRBD2 covers 8 bases. The CDR3 has 13 amino acids. The V segment lost 3 bases and the J segment 5 bases; nucleotides outside the gene matches: 2. The CDR3 region is CASSFPGGETQYF. The CDR3 DNA reads TGTGCCAGCAGTTTCCCGGGGGGGGAGACCCAGTACTTC.

The chain is built from TRBV24-1 and TRBJ2-3, with D possibly being TRBD1 or TRBD2 (6 bases each). CDR1 and CDR2 from the germline V gene are KGHDR and SFDVKD. The CDR3 runs 17 residues. Trimming took off 9 bases at V and 1 base at J, with 22 bases between the two ends. The chain's CDR3 is CATSGSGAAFGTDTQYF. CDR3 nucleotides: TGTGCCACCTCAGGGTCGGGGGCGGCTTTTGGCACAGATACGCAGTATTTT.

The DNA of the CDR3 is TGTGCCAGCAGTTTCCGGGACAGCACTGAAGCTTTCTTT. Its translation is CASSFRDSTEAFF. V and J are TRBV27 and TRBJ1-1; 7 bases align to TRBD1. From germline, CDR1 is MNHEY and CDR2 SMNVEV (reference sequence). CDR3 length equals 13 residues. V lost 3 bases, J lost 4 bases, and 2 bases stayed unmatched.

This clonotype has a handful of counts. The gene calls are TRBV12-3 or TRBV12-4 and TRBJ2-5; 7 nucleotides agree with TRBD2. The J segment lost 5 bases and the V segment lost 10 bases, leaving 10 bases of the junction unmatched. This CDR3 has 13 amino acids. CDR3 nucleotide sequence: TGTGCCACATCGGCCGGGAGGCGGGAGACCCAGTACTTC. Residues: CATSAGRRETQYF.

The sample holds many counts of this clonotype. The rearrangement joins TRBV6-4 to TRBJ2-1; 10 bases fit TRBD2. Trimming cost V 0 bases and J 6 bases; bases outside gene matches: 2. CDR1 and CDR2 from the germline V gene are MRHNA and SNTAGT. This CDR3 contains 15 residues. DNA for the CDR3: TGTGCCAGCAGTGACTCAGCGGGGGGGCCCAATGAGCAGTTCTTC. Translated: CASSDSAGGPNEQFF.

The chain recombines TRBV12-3 or TRBV12-4 with TRBJ2-3; the match to TRBD2 covers 9 bases. The CDR3 contains 15 residues. J lost 9 bases, V lost 5 bases, and 12 bases had no gene match. The CDR3 nucleotides read TGTGCCAGCAGTACGTTTAGCGGGGGTCCCCCGACGCAGTATTTT. Translating it yields CASSTFSGGPPTQYF.

The rearrangement joins TRBV29-1 to TRBJ2-5; D may be TRBD1 (5 bases). The CDR3 extends over 13 amino acids. Per the germline V gene, CDR1 is SQVTM and CDR2 is ANQGSEA. V was shortened by 5 bases and J by 0 bases, with 10 bases between the two germline ends. The CDR3 loop is CSVPTGDQETQYF. The CDR3 DNA is TGCAGCGTTCCCACAGGAGACCAAGAGACCCAGTACTTC. Complete variable domain (other parts from reference TRBV29-1 and TRBJ2-5): SAVISQKPSRDICQRGTSLTIQCQVDSQVTMMFWYRQQPGQSLTLIATANQGSEATYESGFVIDKFPISRPNLTFSTLTVSNMSPEDSSIYLCSVPTGDQETQYFGPGTRLLVL.

With regard to this clonotype: At one boundary the junction diverges from the germline segment, which might be a read error. J is TRBJ2-3 and V is TRBV7-6; 13 bases agree with TRBD2. The germline CDR1 and CDR2 sequences are SGHVS and FNYEAQ. CDR3 length equals 16 residues. CDR3 DNA: TGTGCCAGCAGGTTAGGGACTAGCGGGGGCACAGATACGCAGTATTTT. Residues: CASRLGTSGGTDTQYF.

The chain combines TRBV20-1 with TRBJ2-1, with 9 bases identical to TRBD2. The V gene's germline CDR1 is DFQATT and CDR2 SNEGSKA (reference sequence). The CDR3 is made up of 16 amino acids. The V segment lost 0 bases and the J segment 6 bases; nucleotides outside the gene matches: 9. CDR3 in amino acids: CSARDPRLAGFNEQFF. The DNA for the CDR3 is TGCAGTGCTAGAGATCCCCGCCTAGCGGGGTTCAATGAGCAGTTCTTC.